The present T cell receptor (beta chain) was sequenced within a study of T cells in women clearing cervical HPV infection. Study-level background: Cases were women with histologically confirmed HPV16-related CIN3 or worse, including a couple of invasive cancers. Controls' single incident HPV16 infection cleared within 12 months without precancer. Study-wide results and caveats: Repertoire richness, not evenness, was significantly elevated in CIN3+ cases versus controls.

Concerning this clone: No antigen is known for it. The read terminates 3 residues ahead of where the CDR3 ends, so the germline J gene completes it.

Assay: immunoSEQ multiplex PCR; the TCRdb copy retains only in-frame clones and omits some. The sample has around 33,000 clones. V shed 4 bases, J shed 0 bases, and the junction held 7 bases outside the gene matches. This CDR3 has 15 residues. Germline V gene lookup returns CDR1 DFQATT and CDR2 SNEGSKA (reference sequence). Sequenced material: blood buffy coat. The TCR comes from a woman between 18 and 70 years old with a cervical HPV16 infection that either progressed to CIN3+ or cleared (not recorded which). The rearrangement links TRBV20-1 to TRBJ2-7, with TRBD2 matching over 9 bases. CDR3 DNA (partial): TGCAGTGCTACACGACTAGCGGAAAGCTCCTACGAG. Encoded protein: CSATRLAESSYE. The full CDR3 protein reads CSATRLAESSYEQYF.